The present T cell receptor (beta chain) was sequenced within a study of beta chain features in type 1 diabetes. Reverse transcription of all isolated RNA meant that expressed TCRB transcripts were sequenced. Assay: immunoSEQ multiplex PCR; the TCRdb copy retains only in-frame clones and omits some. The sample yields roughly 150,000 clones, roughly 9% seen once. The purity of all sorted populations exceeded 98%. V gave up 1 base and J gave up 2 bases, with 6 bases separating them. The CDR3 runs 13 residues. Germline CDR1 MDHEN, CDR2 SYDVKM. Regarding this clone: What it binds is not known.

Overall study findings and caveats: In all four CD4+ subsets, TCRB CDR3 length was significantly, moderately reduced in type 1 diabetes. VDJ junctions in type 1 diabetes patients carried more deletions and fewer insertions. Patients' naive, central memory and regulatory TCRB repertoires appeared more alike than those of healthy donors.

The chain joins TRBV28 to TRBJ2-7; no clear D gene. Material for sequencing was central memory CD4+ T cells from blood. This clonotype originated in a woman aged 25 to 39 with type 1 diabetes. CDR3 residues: CASSLSSAYEQYF. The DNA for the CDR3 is TGTGCCAGCAGTTTATCGAGTGCCTACGAGCAGTACTTC.